The sample holds a few counts of the clone carrying this T cell receptor (beta chain). As yet, its antigen is unknown. The record originates from a study of blood T cells in healthy people across ages. Trimming cost V 4 bases and J 7 bases, with 11 bases left between them. This CDR3 is built from 13 residues. Germline V CDR1 and CDR2: ENHRY, SYGVKD. Study-wide results and limits: Researchers report that TCR beta diversity correlated strongly with naive T cell percentage.

Isolation yielded PBMCs, at least 6 million per sample, in every case. The use of a sample-barcoded 5' primer and a J-beta primer mix characterized a second PCR of about 7 to 12 cycles. Each cDNA was tagged by a template-switch adaptor containing 12 random nucleotides. At least 2.5 million CDR3-containing paired-end reads were obtained per sample. TCRdb passed the 5' RACE reads through MiXCR, listing each CDR3 protein once. The table shows 600,000 or so distinct CDR3 sequences, with around a fifth occurring only once. J is TRBJ1-5 and V is TRBV10-3; no clear D gene. This receptor was taken from a man in his sixties or seventies in good health. Source material: blood. This chain's CDR3 is CAISGGFGQPQHF. CDR3 nucleotide sequence: TGTGCCATCAGTGGAGGGTTCGGGCAGCCCCAGCATTTT.